The present T cell receptor (beta chain) was sequenced within a study of OX40 agonist ivuxolimab in advanced cancers. Across the study: With ivuxolimab, an agonistic anti-OX40 (CD134) antibody, patients were treated.

Data came from immunoSEQ multiplex PCR; TCRdb stores just in-frame clones and leaves some out. The sample shows about 20,000 clones, roughly 78% of them seen only once. The V gene lost 5 bases and the J gene lost 6 bases, with 12 bases spanning the gap. CDR3 length equals 13 residues. CDR1 is MNHEY and CDR2 is SMNVEV in the germline V gene (reference sequence). On this clone itself: Its antigen is not known.

Study-wide results and caveats: Which antigen the expanded peripheral T cells recognized is unknown. Expanded clones tended on average to be more numerous among CD8+ T cells than CD4+.

The chain has TRBV27 and TRBJ2-3, with unresolved D. Sequences were derived from CD4+ or CD8+ T cells sorted from blood, sampled in a trial of the OX40 agonist ivuxolimab. The origin of this receptor is an adult with an advanced solid tumor such as melanoma, head and neck, liver or kidney cancer. CDR3 protein: CASSLDPWDTQYF. Written as DNA, the CDR3 is TGTGCCAGCAGTCTGGACCCGTGGGATACGCAGTATTTT.